This T cell receptor beta chain was found in a study of blood T cell repertoires in COVID-19. TCRdb's copy holds only in-frame clones and misses some; the assay was immunoSEQ multiplex PCR. The sample includes approximately 290,000 clones, roughly 90% seen only once; the top ten take around 1.1%. The CDR3 runs to 15 residues. V was clipped by 1 base and J by 5 bases, with 14 bases between them. Germline CDR1 LNHNV, CDR2 YYDKDF (reference sequence). Sequenced sample: PBMCs or T cells enriched from blood (not recorded which). This clonotype was sampled from a woman in her 30s who had recovered from COVID-19. V usage is TRBV15 and J usage is TRBJ1-1; perhaps TRBD1 as D (5 bases). CDR3 sequence reads: CATSRGTGLGTEAFF. For the CDR3, the DNA is TGTGCCACCAGCAGAGGAACAGGCTTGGGGACTGAAGCTTTCTTT.